This record covers a single T cell receptor beta chain. What it recognizes is unknown. This record comes from a study of blood T cells in healthy people across ages. Study-wide results and caveats: Both higher diversity and more naive CD4+ cells marked long-lived donors when set against aged donors. Correlation between TCR beta diversity and naive T cell percentage was strong.

The authors ran a second PCR of roughly 6 to 11 cycles using a sample-barcoded 5' primer and a J-beta primer mix. TCRdb used MiXCR to reprocess the 5' RACE reads, holding one entry per CDR3 protein. The table lists about 1.8 million distinct CDR3 sequences, just under 50% of them singletons. Germline V gives CDR1 LGHNA, CDR2 YNFKEQ. Trimming removed 3 bases at V and 6 bases at J, with 22 bases between. The CDR3 covers 17 residues. The clonotype was recovered from a woman aged 40 to 50 in good health. The material sequenced was blood. The chain links TRBV4-2 to TRBJ2-3; D uncertain. The CDR3 DNA sequence: TGTGCCAGCAGCCATATTCCCTGGTCGGAAGGGATGGATACGCAGTATTTT. Its translation: CASSHIPWSEGMDTQYF.